This TCR beta chain originates from a study of T-cell reconstitution after alpha-beta-depleted transplantation in children. Study observations and caveats: Diversity of TCRbeta at day 60 was high in some patients, arising from surviving recipient T cells and thymic progenitors. Expanded graft clones, several hundred of them, were reportedly the source of alpha-beta T cells about two months after transplant. T cells produced anew were the main source of T-cell counts and diversity one year after transplant.

During its preparation, the TCRbeta library received unique molecular identifiers. Each CDR3 protein gets one entry after TCRdb re-called the PCR reads with MiXCR. The sample has about 300,000 distinct CDR3 sequences, about 9.5% seen once. This clonotype was counted ten times or more. Its antigen is as yet unknown. This clonotype was obtained from a boy under three years old with acute myeloid leukemia, due to receive a stem cell transplant. The specimen was PBMCs, collected before TCRalphabeta/CD19-depleted stem cell transplant.

The CDR3 spells CASSLASTGAGDTQYF. CDR3 nucleotide sequence: TGTGCCAGCAGCTTAGCTTCGACGGGAGCGGGAGATACGCAGTATTTT. The chain carries TRBV7-2 and TRBJ2-3; TRBD2 might be the D (6 bases). Germline CDR1 SGHTA, CDR2 FQGNSA. CDR3 length: 16 residues. V lost 0 bases and J 5 bases, leaving 15 bases between the germline ends.